Listed below are T cell receptor beta chains from one sample, sequenced in a study of CD8+CD57+ T cells in acquired aplastic anemia. In TCRdb, the reads were re-called with MiXCR into one record per CDR3 protein. The sample has approximately 300,000 distinct CDR3 sequences, roughly 53% seen once; the top ten hold 1.3%. Sequencing was carried out using sorted CD4+, CD8+, or CD8+CD57+ T cells (not recorded which) from PBMCs. The receptors stem from a human donor with aplastic anemia. The CDR3 runs from the conserved cysteine through the conserved F or W. D genes are given only for firm matches. Only part of the rows carry a size: once, few, many, or a class if the clone is expanded.

V: TRBV12-3/TRBV12-4; J: TRBJ1-6; size: few; D: .; DNA: TGTGCCAGCAGTGGGGGAATTAATTCACCCCTCCACTTT; CDR3: CASSGGINSPLHF
V: TRBV9; J: TRBJ1-6; size: .; D: TRBD1; DNA: TGTGCCAGCAGCGTAGGGGGACAGGCCAATTCACCCCTCCACTTT; CDR3: CASSVGGQANSPLHF
V: TRBV2; J: TRBJ2-7; size: few; D: .; DNA: TGTGCCAGCAGTATAGACCAGGGAGGAGGCGAGCAGTACTTC; CDR3: CASSIDQGGGEQYF
V: TRBV7-8; J: TRBJ2-2; size: .; D: .; DNA: TGTGCCAGCAGCTCCGAATCCTGGACAGTCACCGGGGAGCTGTTTTTT; CDR3: CASSSESWTVTGELFF
V: TRBV7-9; J: TRBJ2-1; size: .; D: TRBD2; DNA: TGTGCCAGCAGCCTTAGCGGGAGGGATGAGCAGTTCTTC; CDR3: CASSLSGRDEQFF
V: TRBV2; J: TRBJ2-3; size: .; D: .; DNA: TGTGCCAGCAGGGATGGTGGGACAGATACGCAGTATTTT; CDR3: CASRDGGTDTQYF
V: TRBV2; J: TRBJ2-7; size: many; D: .; DNA: TGTGCGACCGGGACGGGGACCTACGAGCAGTACTTC; CDR3: CATGTGTYEQYF
V: TRBV18; J: TRBJ2-7; size: many; D: TRBD2; DNA: TGTGCCAGCTCACCACCCAACAGACTAGCGAGCTACGAGCAGTACTTC; CDR3: CASSPPNRLASYEQYF
V: TRBV2; J: TRBJ1-2; size: few; D: .; DNA: TGTGCCAGCAGTGAAGGCAGAGATTATGGCTACACCTTC; CDR3: CASSEGRDYGYTF
V: TRBV9; J: TRBJ1-1; size: .; D: .; DNA: TGTGCCAGCAGCGTGGACTCACGGGGAGCTTTCTTT; CDR3: CASSVDSRGAFF